This TCR beta chain was captured in a study of cytomegalovirus exposure and HLA in healthy donors. Use of 60 Vbeta and 13 Jbeta primers characterized the PCR. The assay was immunoSEQ multiplex PCR, and TCRdb's table has in-frame clones only and misses some. The table has around 110,000 clones, 70% to 80% seen once. This CDR3 has 15 amino acids. Germline trimming cut 5 bases from V and 2 bases from J; bases unmatched to any gene: 4. The V gene's germline CDR1 is SGHTA and CDR2 FQGTGA. Concerning this clone: The antigen is not known.

Study-level points and caveats: A later analysis reportedly identified an Asian-associated ancestry cluster as carrying fewer N-insertions than the approximately 670-donor mean.

This clonotype originated in a man aged 25-45 years in good health and CMV-seropositive. V and J are TRBV7-3 and TRBJ2-3; 10 positions match TRBD2. Material: PBMCs. Here the CDR3 reads CASSQTSGLTDTQYF. DNA of the CDR3: TGTGCCAGCAGCCAGACTAGCGGGCTCACAGATACGCAGTATTTT.